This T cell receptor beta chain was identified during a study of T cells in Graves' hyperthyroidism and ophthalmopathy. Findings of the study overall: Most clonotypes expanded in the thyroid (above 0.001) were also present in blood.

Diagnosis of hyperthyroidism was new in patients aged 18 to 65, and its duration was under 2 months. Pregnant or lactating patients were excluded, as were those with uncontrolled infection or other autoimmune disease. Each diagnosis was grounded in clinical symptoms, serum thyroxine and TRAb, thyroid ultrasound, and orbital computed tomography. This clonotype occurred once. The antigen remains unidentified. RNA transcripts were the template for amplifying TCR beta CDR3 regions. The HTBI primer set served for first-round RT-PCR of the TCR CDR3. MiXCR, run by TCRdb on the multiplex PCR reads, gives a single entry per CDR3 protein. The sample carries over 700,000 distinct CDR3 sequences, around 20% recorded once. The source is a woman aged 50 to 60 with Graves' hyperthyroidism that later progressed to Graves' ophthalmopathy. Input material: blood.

The CDR3 DNA is TGTGTCAGTAGCCTTCGGGACGGAAGCTCCTACAATGAGCAGTTCTTC. Protein: CVSSLRDGSSYNEQFF. The chain has TRBV4-2 and TRBJ2-1, with D perhaps TRBD1 or TRBD2 (5 bases each). The CDR3 runs to 16 residues. From germline, CDR1 is LGHNA and CDR2 YNFKEQ.